What follows are 20 T cell receptor beta chains derived from one specimen sequenced in a study of a mutant IDH1 vaccine in newly diagnosed glioma. Here immunoSEQ multiplex PCR was the method, and the copy in TCRdb shows in-frame clones only, minus some. The data show about 32,000 clones, almost 85% seen once. The time point here: baseline, week 1 (first vaccination visit). As to treatment: pre-vaccination baseline after standard-of-care therapy. This specimen was PBMCs, taken from a glioma patient treated with radiotherapy, temozolomide or both. These receptors came from a man aged 25-45 years with glioma.

The chain carries TRBV30 and TRBJ1-2; 10 positions match TRBD1. Trimming took 4 bases from V and 5 from J; bases not matched to a gene: 16. The germline CDR1 and CDR2 sequences are GTSNPN and SVGIG (reference sequence). The CDR3 extends over 17 amino acids. The CDR3 DNA reads as TGTGCCTGGATAAAAGAAGGGACAGGGGCGGGCTTATATGGCTACACCTTC. Amino acid sequence: CAWIKEGTGAGLYGYTF.

This chain joins TRBV5-4 and TRBJ1-4; 7 nucleotides line up with TRBD1. The CDR3 has 15 residues. CDR1 and CDR2 (germline): SGHNT, YYREEE (reference sequence). Trimming at V came to 4 bases and at J to 5 bases, leaving 8 bases not matched to a gene. The CDR3 nucleotides read TGTGCCAGCAGCCCAGCGGACAGGAGCAATGAAAAACTGTTTTTT. Translation: CASSPADRSNEKLFF.

This clone turned up a few times. The genes are TRBV9 and TRBJ2-1; 10 bases are shared with TRBD1. This CDR3 has 15 residues. Looked up from germline, CDR1 is SGDLS and CDR2 is YYNGEE. V dropped 3 bases and J dropped 7; count of bases not matched to a gene: 7. CDR3 residues: CASSEGTGVMNEQFF. Written as DNA, the CDR3 is TGTGCCAGCAGCGAGGGGACAGGGGTTATGAATGAGCAGTTCTTC. The full variable domain, its missing parts supplied by reference TRBV9 and TRBJ2-1, is DSGVTQTPKHLITATGQRVTLRCSPRSGDLSVYWYQQSLDQGLQFLIQYYNGEERAKGNILERFSAQQFPDLHSELNLSSLELGDSALYFCASSEGTGVMNEQFFGPGTRLTVL.

In this sample, this clone turned up a few times. The V and J genes are TRBV6-5 and TRBJ1-1; D is unresolved. This CDR3 has 11 amino acids. Germline CDR1 MNHEY, CDR2 SVGAGI. Trimming stripped 7 bases from V and 1 base from J, with 4 bases between. For the CDR3, the DNA is TGTGCCAGCACCGGGAACACTGAAGCTTTCTTT. Its translation: CASTGNTEAFF.

This clone was seen a handful of times. V and J are TRBV5-4 and TRBJ2-7; 8 bases are shared with TRBD1. The CDR3 is 14 residues long. V was clipped by 4 bases and J by 5 bases; unmatched bases: 8. Germline CDR1 and CDR2: SGHNT and YYREEE (reference sequence). CDR3 nucleotides: TGTGCCAGCAGCAGCCACGGACAGGGTGACGAGCAGTACTTC. It yields the protein CASSSHGQGDEQYF.

V usage is TRBV2 and J usage is TRBJ1-3, with D possibly being TRBD1 (6 bases). Deletions cut 7 bases from V and 0 bases from J, with 7 bases between. The V gene's germline CDR1 is SNHLY and CDR2 FYNNEI. The CDR3 contains 13 residues. Here the CDR3 reads CASKGDSGNTIYF. DNA of the CDR3: TGTGCCAGCAAGGGGGACTCTGGAAACACCATATATTTT.

The chain joins TRBV25-1 to TRBJ2-6; D may be TRBD2 (5 bases). Deletions cut 3 bases from V and 2 bases from J, with 8 bases between. The CDR3 consists of 15 residues. Germline-derived CDR1 and CDR2 are MGHDK and SYGVNS. The CDR3 region has the DNA TGTGCCAGCAGTGATCGGGAAGCTGGGGCCAACGTCCTGACTTTC. Encoded protein: CASSDREAGANVLTF. Full variable domain (missing parts from reference TRBV25-1 and TRBJ2-6): EADIYQTPRYLVIGTGKKITLECSQTMGHDKMYWYQQDPGMELHLIHYSYGVNSTEKGDLSSESTVSRIRTEHFPLTLESARPSHTSQYLCASSDREAGANVLTFGAGSRLTVL.

Only a few counts were recorded for this clone. This chain joins TRBV11-2 and TRBJ1-1; D is undetermined. V lost 1 base to trimming and J lost 7 bases, with 4 bases between them. Germline CDR1 and CDR2: SGHAT and FQNNGV. The CDR3 is 11 amino acids. DNA of the CDR3: TGTGCCAGCAGCTTAGCCGGTGAAGCTTTCTTT. This translates into CASSLAGEAFF.

This clone was counted between two and nine times. The chain has TRBV4-1 and TRBJ1-1; 11 nucleotides match TRBD1. This CDR3 comprises 16 residues. The V gene end was trimmed by 4 bases and the J gene end by 2 bases; junction bases not matched to a gene: 6. Germline V CDR1 and CDR2: MGHRA, YSYEKL. The CDR3 region has the DNA TGCGCCAGCAGCCCAGGGACAGGGGGTTTTAACACTGAAGCTTTCTTT. Residues: CASSPGTGGFNTEAFF.

The V and J genes are TRBV4-1 and TRBJ1-2, with D possibly matching TRBD1 (6 bases). V was shortened by 0 bases and J by 5 bases, with 13 bases between the two germline ends. Germline CDR1 reads MGHRA; CDR2 reads YSYEKL. This CDR3 is built from 15 residues. CDR3 sequence: CASSQDRAGTYGYTF. Here the CDR3 DNA reads TGCGCCAGCAGCCAAGATCGTGCAGGGACATATGGCTACACCTTC.

This sequence joins TRBV15 and TRBJ1-1, with D unclear. The CDR3 is 15 residues long. V lost 3 bases and J lost 0, with 11 bases in between. The germline gives CDR1 LNHNV, CDR2 YYDKDF (reference sequence). CDR3 in amino acids: CATSRSVGVNTEAFF. DNA of the CDR3: TGTGCCACCAGCAGGTCCGTCGGGGTGAACACTGAAGCTTTCTTT. Drawing the rest from reference TRBV15 and TRBJ1-1, the complete variable domain is DAMVIQNPRYQVTQFGKPVTLSCSQTLNHNVMYWYQQKSSQAPKLLFHYYDKDFNNEADTPDNFQSRRPNTSFCFLDIRSPGLGDTAMYLCATSRSVGVNTEAFFGQGTRLTVV.

The V and J genes are TRBV10-1 and TRBJ2-5; TRBD2 matches 13 bases. The germline V gene has CDR1 WNHNN and CDR2 SYGVQD (reference sequence). Losses at the gene ends were 0 bases for V and 7 bases for J; bases not matched to a gene: 5. The CDR3 is 16 residues long. The DNA of the CDR3 is TGCGCCAGCAGTGAGTCGGGACTAGCGGGGTACAGGACCCAGTACTTC. This sequence encodes CASSESGLAGYRTQYF.

This chain connects TRBV2 to TRBJ2-1, with TRBD2 matching over 10 bases. V shed 3 bases and J 7 bases; nucleotides not matched to a gene: 9. The CDR3 is made up of 16 amino acids. Germline V gene data show CDR1 as SNHLY and CDR2 as FYNNEI. The CDR3 DNA follows: TGTGCCAGCAGTGAGCAGCGAAGCGGGGGGGCGAATGAGCAGTTCTTC. This encodes CASSEQRSGGANEQFF.

Details on this clone: A much larger clone lies a single base off, so this may be a read error. This specimen includes other DNA sequences encoding the same CDR3. J is TRBJ1-1 and V is TRBV19; D unresolved. Germline V gene data show CDR1 as LNHDA and CDR2 as SQIVND (reference sequence). The CDR3 loop spans 11 amino acids. V was trimmed by 5 bases and J by 7 bases, leaving 8 bases between them. CDR3 DNA: TGTGCCAGTAGTTGGCGAGATGAAGCTTTCTTT. Protein product: CASSWRDEAFF.

The gene calls are TRBV2 and TRBJ2-2; 9 nucleotides match TRBD1. CDR1 and CDR2 from the germline V gene are SNHLY and FYNNEI. V shed 10 bases, J shed 2 bases, and the junction held 5 bases outside the gene matches. CDR3 length: 14 amino acids. CDR3 amino acids: CATWDRDNTGELFF. DNA of the CDR3: TGTGCCACCTGGGACAGGGACAACACCGGGGAGCTGTTTTTT. The full variable domain, in which reference TRBV2 and TRBJ2-2 provide the parts outside the CDR3, is EPEVTQTPSHQVTQMGQEVILRCVPISNHLYFYWYRQILGQKVEFLVSFYNNEISEKSEIFDDQFSVERPDGSNFTLKIRSTKLEDSAMYFCATWDRDNTGELFFGEGSRLTVL.

The chain combines TRBV4-1 with TRBJ1-5, with D maybe TRBD1 (6 bases). The CDR3 contains 19 residues. Germline-derived CDR1 and CDR2 are MGHRA and YSYEKL. The V end was cut by 1 base, the J end by 0 bases, with 19 bases between. CDR3 bases: TGCGCCAGCAGCCAAGGAGGGCCAGGGGTAACTTATAGCAATCAGCCCCAGCATTTT. Translation gives CASSQGGPGVTYSNQPQHF.

This clone was detected once. The chain combines TRBV5-6 with TRBJ1-2; the match to TRBD1 covers 12 bases. The CDR3 extends over 18 amino acids. Germline trimming cut 2 bases from V and 4 bases from J; bases unmatched to any gene: 12. The V gene's germline CDR1 is SGHDT and CDR2 YYEEEE. CDR3 coding DNA: TGTGCCAGCAGCTTCGTCCAATGGGGACAGGGGGCGGGCTATGGCTACACCTTC. Amino acid sequence: CASSFVQWGQGAGYGYTF. Filled out from reference TRBV5-6 and TRBJ1-2, the complete variable domain reads DAGVTQSPTHLIKTRGQQVTLRCSPKSGHDTVSWYQQALGQGPQFIFQYYEEEERQRGNFPDRFSGHQFPNYSSELNVNALLLGDSALYLCASSFVQWGQGAGYGYTFGSGTRLTVV.

This chain uses TRBV6-1 with TRBJ1-2, with unresolved D. With 8 bases removed from V and 0 bases from J, the gap between germline ends came to 10 bases. The CDR3 runs 13 residues. Germline CDR1 and CDR2: MNHNS and SASEGT. The CDR3 DNA follows: TGTGCCAGCCACCGAGAAGCTAACTATGGCTACACCTTC. Amino acids: CASHREANYGYTF.

The chain has TRBV28 and TRBJ2-7; D remains ambiguous. Trimming took 1 base from V and 6 from J, leaving 10 bases between them. The CDR3 is 13 amino acids. Germline V gene lookup returns CDR1 MDHEN and CDR2 SYDVKM. For the CDR3, the DNA is TGTGCCAGCAGTTTATCCCCGCTTACCGAGCAGTACTTC. As protein: CASSLSPLTEQYF.

The rearrangement joins TRBV7-9 to TRBJ2-2; TRBD2 is a possible D gene (5 bases). V was trimmed by 1 base and J by 0 bases, leaving 15 bases between them. In germline, CDR1 is SEHNR, CDR2 FQNEAQ (reference sequence). The CDR3 is 18 residues long. As DNA, the CDR3 is TGTGCCAGCAGCTTAGGGAGGTGGTACGAACCGAACACCGGGGAGCTGTTTTTT. This sequence encodes CASSLGRWYEPNTGELFF.